The 8 T cell receptor beta chains below were found in one sample sequenced in a study of cytomegalovirus exposure and HLA in healthy donors. Vbeta (60) and Jbeta (13) primers were used in the PCR. Profiling relied on immunoSEQ multiplex PCR, and the TCRdb table lists in-frame clones only, not all of them. The sample yields around 150,000 clones, roughly 77% seen once. Source material: PBMCs. The receptors were gathered from a woman aged 35 to 49 in good health and CMV-seropositive.

The rearrangement uses TRBV4-3 and TRBJ1-5; unclear D gene. V was clipped by 0 bases and J by 2 bases, with 8 bases between them. The CDR3 spans 15 residues. CDR1 and CDR2 from the germline V gene are LGHNA and YSLEER. For the CDR3, the DNA is TGCGCCAGCAGCCAAGATCCCGGGGGCAATCAGCCCCAGCATTTT. It translates to CASSQDPGGNQPQHF.

J is TRBJ2-1 and V is TRBV27, with 11 positions matching TRBD2. The CDR3 has 16 residues. V lost 5 bases, J lost 5 bases, and 8 bases stayed unmatched. Germline lookup yields CDR1 MNHEY and CDR2 SMNVEV (reference sequence). CDR3 amino acids: CASSPKTSGNHNEQFF. The CDR3, as DNA: TGTGCCAGCAGTCCGAAGACTAGCGGGAACCACAATGAGCAGTTCTTC.

V gene TRBV29-1 combines with J gene TRBJ1-1; D remains ambiguous. Per germline, CDR1 SQVTM and CDR2 ANQGSEA. Trimming took off 6 bases at V and 3 bases at J, with 11 bases between the two ends. This CDR3 region has 12 residues. The CDR3 DNA reads as TGCAGCGTGGGCCAAGCGGACACTGAAGCTTTCTTT. Amino acid sequence: CSVGQADTEAFF.

V usage is TRBV7-2 and J usage is TRBJ1-2; possibly TRBD1 for D (5 bases). The CDR3 covers 17 residues. CDR1 SGHTA and CDR2 FQGNSA come from the germline V gene. Between the trimmed V and J ends, which lost 1 base and 3 bases, there was a span of 18 bases. The CDR3 protein is CASSLGQGKKSYYGYTF. CDR3 DNA: TGTGCCAGCAGCTTAGGGCAGGGCAAGAAATCATACTATGGCTACACCTTC. Supplemented by reference TRBV7-2 and TRBJ1-2, the full variable domain reads GAGVSQSPSNKVTEKGKDVELRCDPISGHTALYWYRQSLGQGLEFLIYFQGNSAPDKSGLPSDRFSAERTGGSVSTLTIQRTQQEDSAVYLCASSLGQGKKSYYGYTFGSGTRLTVV.

The V gene is TRBV28, the J gene TRBJ2-3, with 8 bases that match TRBD2. This CDR3 is 17 amino acids long. CDR1 is MDHEN and CDR2 is SYDVKM in the germline V gene. V shed 5 bases and J 6 bases; nucleotides not matched to a gene: 16. The CDR3 DNA sequence: TGTGCCAGCAGTCCGACTAGGATAGCGGGGAGTCGTGATACGCAGTATTTT. This translates into CASSPTRIAGSRDTQYF.

The rearrangement uses TRBV30 and TRBJ1-2; D gene uncertain. V gave up 1 base and J gave up 1 base, with 13 bases separating them. From germline, CDR1 is GTSNPN and CDR2 SVGIG (reference sequence). The CDR3 sequence is 15 residues long. The CDR3 spells CAWSDTAGDNYGYTF. The CDR3 DNA reads as TGTGCCTGGAGTGATACGGCAGGTGATAACTATGGCTACACCTTC.

V is TRBV4-3 and J is TRBJ1-6; weak D call: TRBD1 (5 bases). The CDR3 extends over 17 amino acids. Germline V gives CDR1 LGHNA, CDR2 YSLEER. Trimming shortened V by 3 bases and J by 10 bases, and 22 bases separated the two germline ends. CDR3 nucleotides: TGCGCCAGCAGCCACGCCCGGGAGGGGAAGAGAAGCTCACCCCTCCACTTT. Its translation is CASSHAREGKRSSPLHF.

V is TRBV25-1 and J is TRBJ2-5, with 11 bases identical to TRBD2. With V trimmed by 0 bases and J by 5 bases, 5 bases remained unmatched. Germline V gene data show CDR1 as MGHDK and CDR2 as SYGVNS. The CDR3 is 16 amino acids. In nucleotides, the CDR3 is TGTGCCAGCAGTGAATATCGGGCTAGCGGGGGGGAGACCCAGTACTTC. This codes for CASSEYRASGGETQYF.